These T cell receptor beta chains were read from a single sample in a study of PD-1 blockade in classical Hodgkin lymphoma. Only in-frame clones appear in the TCRdb table, and some are missing; sequencing was by immunoSEQ multiplex PCR. The data hold fewer than 25,000 clones, with 80% observed a single time. Sequenced material: peripheral blood mononuclear cells (PBMCs), taken at baseline. The receptors were gathered from a human donor with classical Hodgkin lymphoma. CDR3s include the opening cysteine and the closing phenylalanine or tryptophan. D genes are given only for firm matches. Size is stated for part of the rows, as once, few or many counts, or as a class when the clone is expanded.

CDR3aa: CASWSEQAVYEQYF
CDR3nt: TGTGCCAGCTGGTCAGAACAGGCCGTCTACGAGCAGTACTTC
abundance: .
v_gene: TRBV28
d_gene: .
j_gene: TRBJ2-7

CDR3aa: CASSLVRDEATQYF
CDR3nt: TGTGCCAGCAGCTTAGTCAGGGACGAGGCGACCCAGTACTTC
abundance: .
v_gene: TRBV7-9
d_gene: .
j_gene: TRBJ2-5

CDR3aa: CASSRNRAGDNEQFF
CDR3nt: TGTGCCAGTAGTAGAAACAGGGCTGGGGACAATGAGCAGTTCTTC
abundance: once
v_gene: TRBV19
d_gene: .
j_gene: TRBJ2-1

CDR3aa: CASSRGTGNQPQHF
CDR3nt: TGTGCCAGCTCACGAGGGACAGGGAATCAGCCCCAGCATTTT
abundance: .
v_gene: TRBV18
d_gene: TRBD1
j_gene: TRBJ1-5

CDR3aa: CASSHGQGVVQPQHF
CDR3nt: TGTGCCAGCAGCCACGGACAGGGGGTAGTTCAGCCCCAGCATTTT
abundance: .
v_gene: TRBV2
d_gene: TRBD1
j_gene: TRBJ1-5

CDR3aa: CASSPEGRANTQYF
CDR3nt: TGTGCCAGCAGCCCCGAGGGAAGGGCAAATACGCAGTATTTT
abundance: .
v_gene: TRBV5-6
d_gene: .
j_gene: TRBJ2-3

CDR3aa: CASSFFEATEQFF
CDR3nt: TGTGCCAGCAGCTTCTTCGAAGCGACTGAGCAGTTCTTC
abundance: .
v_gene: TRBV7-3
d_gene: .
j_gene: TRBJ2-1

CDR3aa: CASSILGRSEKLFF
CDR3nt: TGTGCCAGTAGTATCCTTGGACGTAGCGAAAAACTGTTTTTT
abundance: .
v_gene: TRBV19
d_gene: .
j_gene: TRBJ1-4

CDR3aa: CASGGLNTGELFF
CDR3nt: TGTGCCAGCGGGGGATTGAACACCGGGGAGCTGTTTTTT
abundance: .
v_gene: TRBV7-3
d_gene: .
j_gene: TRBJ2-2

CDR3aa: CSVPGGAVPGELFF
CDR3nt: TGCAGCGTTCCCGGGGGTGCCGTTCCCGGGGAGCTGTTTTTT
abundance: .
v_gene: TRBV29-1
d_gene: .
j_gene: TRBJ2-2

CDR3aa: CASSPERENGYTF
CDR3nt: TGTGCCAGCTCACCAGAAAGGGAAAATGGCTACACCTTC
abundance: .
v_gene: TRBV18
d_gene: .
j_gene: TRBJ1-2

CDR3aa: CAISEYTSGVYTDTQYF
CDR3nt: TGTGCCATCAGTGAGTACACTAGCGGAGTTTACACAGATACGCAGTATTTT
abundance: .
v_gene: TRBV10-3
d_gene: TRBD2
j_gene: TRBJ2-3

CDR3aa: CASSLDYSSRGTLQPQHF
CDR3nt: TGTGCCAGCAGCTTGGATTATTCCTCGCGGGGGACACTTCAGCCCCAGCATTTT
abundance: .
v_gene: TRBV5-5
d_gene: .
j_gene: TRBJ1-5

CDR3aa: CASSQVGGPGELFF
CDR3nt: TGTGCCAGCAGCCAAGTCGGGGGGCCCGGGGAGCTGTTTTTT
abundance: .
v_gene: TRBV4-2
d_gene: .
j_gene: TRBJ2-2

CDR3aa: CASSTTGVGEKLFF
CDR3nt: TGTGCCAGTAGTACCACAGGGGTGGGTGAAAAACTGTTTTTT
abundance: .
v_gene: TRBV19
d_gene: TRBD1
j_gene: TRBJ1-4

CDR3aa: CASSMGTGVRAGELFF
CDR3nt: TGTGCCAGTAGTATGGGAACAGGGGTACGAGCCGGGGAGCTGTTTTTT
abundance: .
v_gene: TRBV19
d_gene: TRBD1
j_gene: TRBJ2-2

CDR3aa: CASSRAGRDYEQYF
CDR3nt: TGTGCCAGCAGCCGAGCGGGCAGGGATTACGAGCAGTACTTC
abundance: .
v_gene: TRBV7-8
d_gene: .
j_gene: TRBJ2-7

CDR3aa: CASSHSDRRNTEAFF
CDR3nt: TGCGCCAGCAGCCATTCCGACAGGAGGAACACTGAAGCTTTCTTT
abundance: .
v_gene: TRBV4-3
d_gene: .
j_gene: TRBJ1-1

CDR3aa: CASSLLGLTGTQYF
CDR3nt: TGCGCCAGCAGCTTACTCGGACTCACGGGGACCCAGTACTTC
abundance: few
v_gene: TRBV5-1
d_gene: .
j_gene: TRBJ2-5

CDR3aa: CASSLSAGATRYGYTF
CDR3nt: TGTGCCAGCAGTTTAAGTGCGGGTGCTACTAGGTATGGCTACACCTTC
abundance: once
v_gene: TRBV27
d_gene: .
j_gene: TRBJ1-2

CDR3aa: CASSPQPNTEAFF
CDR3nt: TGTGCCAGCAGCCCACAGCCGAACACTGAAGCTTTCTTT
abundance: .
v_gene: TRBV7-3
d_gene: .
j_gene: TRBJ1-1

CDR3aa: CASSPGTGETEAFF
CDR3nt: TGTGCCAGCAGTCCCGGGACAGGGGAAACTGAAGCTTTCTTT
abundance: .
v_gene: TRBV27
d_gene: TRBD1
j_gene: TRBJ1-1

CDR3aa: CASSYSTRELFF
CDR3nt: TGTGCCAGCAGTTACTCGACCAGAGAGCTGTTTTTT
abundance: few
v_gene: TRBV6-5
d_gene: .
j_gene: TRBJ2-2

CDR3aa: CASSKGAGGQPQHF
CDR3nt: TGCGCCAGCAGCAAGGGGGCGGGGGGTCAGCCCCAGCATTTT
abundance: few
v_gene: TRBV4-1
d_gene: TRBD1
j_gene: TRBJ1-5

CDR3aa: CASSLEVGGSYEQYF
CDR3nt: TGTGCTAGCAGCTTAGAGGTGGGGGGGTCCTACGAGCAGTACTTC
abundance: .
v_gene: TRBV7-7
d_gene: TRBD2
j_gene: TRBJ2-7